The 23 T cell receptor beta chains listed next were all sequenced from one sample in a study of monozygotic twins with inflammatory bowel disease (dated by TCRdb to 2018 to 2020). Library construction relied on 5' RACE. The sequencer was an Illumina HiSeq 2500. TCRdb reprocessed the public reads and reports one entry per CDR3 protein sequence, without DNA. The sample's records list around 410,000 distinct CDR3 sequences. The top ten constitute roughly 2.5% of the sample. The sequencing sample was made of blood. The receptors shown here come from a human donor with ulcerative colitis or Crohn's disease, or a healthy co-twin of an affected twin (not recorded which).

Here the CDR3 reads CASSFATSYEQYF. The chain recombines TRBV11-3 with TRBJ2-7. The CDR3 extends over 13 amino acids. In germline, CDR1 is SGHNT, CDR2 YENEEA.

The J gene is TRBJ1-2, the V gene TRBV7-9; TCRdb outputs TRBD1, but without DNA this stays unchecked. The CDR3 loop spans 16 amino acids. Germline values: CDR1 SEHNR, CDR2 FQNEAQ (reference sequence). The CDR3 is CASSLARRDKNYGYTF. Full variable domain (outside the CDR3, taken from reference TRBV7-9 and TRBJ1-2): DTGVSQNPRHKITKRGQNVTFRCDPISEHNRLYWYRQTLGQGPEFLTYFQNEAQLEKSRLLSDRFSAERPKGSFSTLEIQRTEQGDSAMYLCASSLARRDKNYGYTFGSGTRLTVV.

CDR3 loop: CASSLIPGALNTEAFF. This rearrangement joins TRBV5-1 to TRBJ1-1; the D call of TRBD1 rests on TCRdb alone, since no DNA is present to check it. Germline V gene sequence: CDR1 SGHRS, CDR2 YFSETQ. The CDR3 length is 16 residues.

The chain joins TRBV5-1 to TRBJ2-4; the TCRdb D gene call, TRBD1, has no DNA to confirm it. Per the germline V gene, CDR1 is SGHRS and CDR2 is YFSETQ. CDR3 length: 16 amino acids. This chain's CDR3 is CASSPLQQGGLNMQYF.

The rearrangement links TRBV9 to TRBJ1-1; there is no DNA to check the TCRdb D call of TRBD1. The CDR3 totals 17 residues. Germline loops: CDR1 SGDLS, CDR2 YYNGEE. CDR3 sequence: CASRLPAGEGLNTEAFF.

The chain links TRBV7-2 to TRBJ1-5; the D call of TRBD1 rests on TCRdb alone, since no DNA is present to check it. The CDR3 covers 16 residues. CDR1 is SGHTA, CDR2 FQGNSA, per germline. CDR3 loop: CASSEGDPAGNQPQHF.

V is TRBV12-3 or TRBV12-4 and J is TRBJ1-2; TCRdb calls TRBD1, which cannot be checked without DNA. This CDR3 contains 13 residues. CDR3 sequence reads: CASSFGTGTGYTF.

The chain recombines TRBV7-2 with TRBJ2-4; there is no DNA to check the TCRdb D call of TRBD2. Looked up from germline, CDR1 is SGHTA and CDR2 is FQGNSA. CDR3 length equals 16 residues. The chain's CDR3 is CASSSSWEGAKNIQYF. Drawing the rest from reference TRBV7-2 and TRBJ2-4, the complete variable domain is GAGVSQSPSNKVTEKGKDVELRCDPISGHTALYWYRQSLGQGLEFLIYFQGNSAPDKSGLPSDRFSAERTGGSVSTLTIQRTQQEDSAVYLCASSSSWEGAKNIQYFGAGTRLSVL.

V is TRBV7-8 and J is TRBJ2-2; TCRdb picks TRBD1, but there is no DNA to check that call. In germline, CDR1 is SGHVS, CDR2 FQNEAQ. The CDR3 is 14 residues long. CDR3 amino acids: CASSLGGVTGELFF.

V gene TRBV7-2 combines with J gene TRBJ2-5; TCRdb reports TRBD1, a call that lacks DNA to check it against. From germline, CDR1 is SGHTA and CDR2 FQGNSA. The CDR3 loop spans 13 amino acids. This chain's CDR3 is CASSLVGRETQYF.

The rearrangement links TRBV28 to TRBJ2-7; with no DNA, the TCRdb D assignment of TRBD2 cannot be verified. The CDR3 covers 15 residues. Germline V gene data show CDR1 as MDHEN and CDR2 as SYDVKM. CDR3: CASRRTPLASDEQYF.

The chain combines TRBV6-5 with TRBJ1-2; TCRdb lists TRBD1, though no DNA is available to test this call. Looked up from germline, CDR1 is MNHEY and CDR2 is SVGAGI. The CDR3 runs 14 residues. The CDR3 reads CASRYSTGEKGYTF.

This sequence joins TRBV27 and TRBJ1-1. Looked up from germline, CDR1 is MNHEY and CDR2 is SMNVEV (reference sequence). CDR3 size: 15 residues. The CDR3 region is CASSLGGHQNTEAFF.

The J gene is TRBJ1-5, the V gene TRBV19. The CDR3 extends over 15 amino acids. CDR1 is LNHDA and CDR2 is SQIVND in the germline V gene (reference sequence). This CDR3 reads CASSILANNNQPQHF.

The rearrangement joins TRBV5-6 to TRBJ2-5; TCRdb indicates TRBD1, and absent DNA this call remains unverified. This CDR3 region has 13 residues. Germline CDR1 is SGHDT and CDR2 is YYEEEE. Here the CDR3 reads CASSRDGQETQYF.

This sequence joins TRBV9 and TRBJ1-6; no DNA is available, so the TRBD1 call from TCRdb remains unchecked. CDR1 and CDR2 (germline): SGDLS, YYNGEE. The CDR3 extends over 15 amino acids. CDR3 residues: CASSARTGAASPLHF.

The V call is TRBV5-1, the J call TRBJ2-1; TCRdb gives TRBD2 as the D gene, but with no DNA this cannot be confirmed. The length of the CDR3 is 15 residues. From germline, CDR1 is SGHRS and CDR2 YFSETQ. The CDR3 protein is CASSLVLANNNEQFF. Full variable domain (outside the CDR3, taken from reference TRBV5-1 and TRBJ2-1): KAGVTQTPRYLIKTRGQQVTLSCSPISGHRSVSWYQQTPGQGLQFLFEYFSETQRNKGNFPGRFSGRQFSNSRSEMNVSTLELGDSALYLCASSLVLANNNEQFFGPGTRLTVL.

The CDR3 loop reads CASSSRDRQETQYF. The V and J genes are TRBV9 and TRBJ2-5; absent DNA, TCRdb's TRBD1 call cannot be checked. The CDR3 consists of 14 residues. Germline V gene lookup returns CDR1 SGDLS and CDR2 YYNGEE.

The V call is TRBV3-1, the J call TRBJ2-5. The CDR3 length is 13 residues. Germline CDR1 LGHDT, CDR2 YNNKEL (reference sequence). CDR3 amino acids: CASSHDHQETQYF.

The V and J genes are TRBV7-8 and TRBJ2-5. Germline lookup yields CDR1 SGHVS and CDR2 FQNEAQ. CDR3 size: 14 residues. CDR3 sequence reads: CASSLRGNQETQYF.

The J gene is TRBJ2-4, the V gene TRBV6-1; checking the TCRdb D call of TRBD1 is not possible without DNA. The CDR3 contains 14 residues. CDR1 is MNHNS, CDR2 SASEGT, per germline. The CDR3 region is CASNTRDSKNIQYF.

V usage is TRBV7-2 and J usage is TRBJ2-1; lacking DNA, the TRBD2 call made by TCRdb goes unchecked. CDR1 and CDR2 (germline): SGHTA, FQGNSA. The CDR3 has 15 residues. CDR3 protein: CASSPNGLADNEQFF.

This chain uses TRBV4-3 with TRBJ2-7. Germline values: CDR1 LGHNA, CDR2 YSLEER. The CDR3 is 15 residues long. The CDR3 sequence: CASSQDPGGSYEQYF.